Listed here is a single T cell receptor beta chain. Looked up from germline, CDR1 is GTSNPN and CDR2 is SVGIG (reference sequence). CDR3 length: 13 amino acids. The ends lost 5 bases at V and 2 bases at J; junction bases unmatched: 6. This sample was included in a study of Ad26.COV2.S vaccination and SARS-CoV-2 variants. The treatment: around 19 received Ad26.COV2.S at low or high dose, single or two shots; 5 received placebo; per-sample allocation not given. Each sample was drawn 63 days after the first injection (of vaccine or placebo). Wuhan-strain SARS-CoV-2 spike was expressed by the Ad26 vector that made up the vaccine. Generated by immunoSEQ multiplex PCR, the TCRdb table keeps only in-frame clones and is missing some. The data hold about 280,000 clones, with 80% to 90% observed a single time.

The TCR sequence derives from a person between 18 and 65 years old who received the Ad26.COV2.S COVID-19 vaccine or a placebo. The V gene is TRBV30, the J gene TRBJ2-7; 7 nucleotides line up with TRBD2. The source material was peripheral blood, sampled in a trial of Ad26.COV2.S vaccine versus placebo. CDR3 sequence: CAWDGGTTYEQYF. The CDR3 bases are TGTGCCTGGGATGGCGGGACTACCTACGAGCAGTACTTC.